A selection of T cell receptor beta chains follows, all from one sample in a study of cytomegalovirus exposure and HLA in healthy donors. TCRdb keeps only in-frame clones here, not all; method: immunoSEQ multiplex PCR. Found here are about 64,000 clones, roughly 80% of them singletons; the top ten hold about 4.8%. The sample comprised PBMCs. These receptors came from a male donor in good health and CMV-seropositive. The CDR3 runs from the conserved cysteine through the conserved F or W. D genes are given only for firm matches. Only some rows state a clone size, as once, few, many or a class for expanded clones.

V gene,D gene,clone size,J gene,CDR3 DNA,CDR3 protein
TRBV7-9,.,.,TRBJ1-1,TGTGCCAGCAGCTCGACGGACAGTGGGCACACTGAAGCTTTCTTT,CASSSTDSGHTEAFF
TRBV4-2,TRBD2,.,TRBJ2-5,TGTGCCAGCAGCCAAGATAGGAGCGGGGGGCAAGAGACCCAGTACTTC,CASSQDRSGGQETQYF
TRBV4-2,.,.,TRBJ1-2,TGTGCCAGCAGCCAAGATTTAAACTATGGCTACACCTTC,CASSQDLNYGYTF
TRBV10-3,.,.,TRBJ1-1,TGTGCCATCAGTGAGGAGGGGGGGACTGAAGCTTTCTTT,CAISEEGGTEAFF
TRBV4-3,.,.,TRBJ2-5,TGCGCCAGCAGCCCCAGGGTGTGGGAGACCCAGTACTTC,CASSPRVWETQYF
TRBV9,.,.,TRBJ2-3,TGTGCCAGCAGCGTAGAAGGGACAAGTCCCGGCACAGATACGCAGTATTTT,CASSVEGTSPGTDTQYF
TRBV28,.,few,TRBJ2-2,TGTGCCAGCAGTTCTACGTCTGCCACCGGGGAGCTGTTTTTT,CASSSTSATGELFF
TRBV6-1,TRBD1,.,TRBJ1-6,TGTGCCAGCAGGGTTACAGGGGGCAGGGATTCACCCCTCCACTTT,CASRVTGGRDSPLHF
TRBV9,.,.,TRBJ1-2,TGTGCCAGCAGCGTAGGGCCAGGGGTGGGCGGCTACACCTTC,CASSVGPGVGGYTF
TRBV27,.,.,TRBJ1-1,TGTGCCAGCAATCCCTCGGGATCGCTGGGGACTGAAGCTTTCTTT,CASNPSGSLGTEAFF
TRBV5-6,.,.,TRBJ1-5,TGTGCCAGCAGCTGGTGGGGGGGCGCAAAAAGCAATCAGCCCCAGCATTTT,CASSWWGGAKSNQPQHF
TRBV5-6,TRBD1,.,TRBJ2-3,TGTGCCAGCAGGATAGGGGGCGCAAACTTCCCAGATACGCAGTATTTT,CASRIGGANFPDTQYF
TRBV2,TRBD2,.,TRBJ2-7,TGTGCCAGCAGTGAAGCAATTCCAGCGGGGGGGCCTTACGAGCAGTACTTC,CASSEAIPAGGPYEQYF
TRBV7-2,.,.,TRBJ2-3,TGTGCCAGCAGCTTAGGAGGGCGCACAGATACGCAGTATTTT,CASSLGGRTDTQYF
TRBV5-1,TRBD1,.,TRBJ1-1,TGCGCCAGCAGCCGGACAGGGGGTCGAATGAACACTGAAGCTTTCTTT,CASSRTGGRMNTEAFF
TRBV27,.,.,TRBJ2-7,TGTGCCAGCAGTTTTGGCGGGGTCTCCTACGAGCAGTACTTC,CASSFGGVSYEQYF
TRBV5-6,TRBD1,few,TRBJ1-4,TGTGCCAGCAGCTTGCAGGGACAGGGCCATGTCGCCAATCGTGAAAAACTGTTTTTT,CASSLQGQGHVANREKLFF
TRBV5-6,.,.,TRBJ1-4,TGTGCCAGCAGCCGGAAACAGGAAAAACTGTTTTTT,CASSRKQEKLFF
TRBV10-2,TRBD1,.,TRBJ2-3,TGCGCCAGCAGACCAACCGAACCGGGACAGGCCTTCGGTACGCAGTATTTT,CASRPTEPGQAFGTQYF
TRBV10-3,.,few,TRBJ2-6,TGTGCCATCAGTGAGGAGGGCGGTGGGGCCAACGTCCTGACTTTC,CAISEEGGGANVLTF
TRBV13,.,.,TRBJ2-7,TGTGCCAGCAGCTTATTGGGCAGGGGCTACGAGCAGTACTTC,CASSLLGRGYEQYF
TRBV15,.,.,TRBJ1-6,TGTGCCACCAGCAGGATACAGGGAAACGAACCCCTCCACTTT,CATSRIQGNEPLHF
TRBV4-2,.,.,TRBJ2-5,TGTGCCAGCAGCCACACCGGGACGGAGGGAGAGACCCAGTACTTC,CASSHTGTEGETQYF
TRBV28,TRBD2,.,TRBJ2-1,TGTGCCAGCAGTTCCCTCGGGGGGGGATTTTTGGATGAGCAGTTCTTC,CASSSLGGGFLDEQFF
TRBV6-5,.,.,TRBJ2-1,TGTGCCAGCAGTTACGGGACACAGAGCTCCTACAATGAGCAGTTCTTC,CASSYGTQSSYNEQFF
TRBV12-5,TRBD1,.,TRBJ2-7,TGTGCTAGTGGTAAGACAGGGGGCCACGAGCAGTACTTC,CASGKTGGHEQYF
TRBV29-1,TRBD1,.,TRBJ2-7,TGCAGCGTTGGGGGGACAGGGGTTAAGAACGAGCAGTACTTC,CSVGGTGVKNEQYF
TRBV2,TRBD1,few,TRBJ1-5,TGTGCCAGCAGTACATTCACAGGGGGCAGTCAGCCCCAGCATTTT,CASSTFTGGSQPQHF
TRBV5-1,.,.,TRBJ2-5,TGCGCCAGCAGCCCCGAGAGGGTTAAGACCCAGTACTTC,CASSPERVKTQYF
TRBV10-3,TRBD1,.,TRBJ1-5,TGTGCCATCAGGCCCTCAGGGGGCGACCATCAGCCCCAGCATTTT,CAIRPSGGDHQPQHF
TRBV21-1,.,.,TRBJ2-3,TGTGCCAGCAGCCAGCAGCGGGGGAGTTTGACAGATACGCAGTATTTT,CASSQQRGSLTDTQYF
TRBV7-9,TRBD2,.,TRBJ2-3,TGTGCCAGCAGCTTAGCAAGCGGGGGGAACACAGATACGCAGTATTTT,CASSLASGGNTDTQYF
TRBV9,.,.,TRBJ1-6,TGTGCCAGCAGCGTAGGTGCGGGGCTGGGGTCACCCCTCCACTTT,CASSVGAGLGSPLHF
TRBV6-6,.,.,TRBJ2-7,TGTGCCAGCAGTTGGGCGCAGGGACACTCCTACGAGCAGTACTTC,CASSWAQGHSYEQYF
TRBV7-2,TRBD1,few,TRBJ1-6,TGTGCCAGCAGCCCCGGGACAGTGATTCTCCACTTT,CASSPGTVILHF
TRBV7-8,TRBD1,.,TRBJ1-2,TGTGCCAGCAGCTTATCGGGACAGGAAAACTATGGCTACACCTTC,CASSLSGQENYGYTF